This TCR beta chain is from a study of blood T cell repertoires in COVID-19. Study information: Samples of COVID-19 (acute and convalescent) were obtained from the United States, Italy and Spain.

In the study's own analysis: Estimated nucleated cell counts came from reference gene primer amplification. Method: immunoSEQ multiplex PCR; TCRdb's copy keeps in-frame clones and lacks some. The V and J calls and clone size come from that table; D and trimming were worked out from the DNA. Among over 11,000 clones listed, around 90% were seen once. Losses at the gene ends were 0 bases for V and 5 bases for J; bases not matched to a gene: 5. The germline V gene encodes CDR1 SGHTA and CDR2 FQGNSA. The length of the CDR3 is 15 residues. V usage is TRBV7-2 and J usage is TRBJ2-3; 7 nucleotides align to TRBD2. The receptor's source is a human donor in a cohort sampled during active COVID-19. The sequenced sample consisted of peripheral blood. The CDR3 loop is CASSLASLAVDTQYF. DNA of the CDR3: TGTGCCAGCAGCTTAGCTTCCCTAGCGGTAGATACGCAGTATTTT.